This T cell receptor beta chain was sequenced during a study of T cells in Graves' hyperthyroidism and ophthalmopathy (dated by TCRdb to the late 2010s). The study in broad terms: Peripheral blood samples were taken at initial diagnosis, before any treatment was given. The paper reports TCR Vbeta CDR3 sequencing of 135 peripheral blood samples: 40 to 45 ophthalmopathy, under 85 hyperthyroidism and around 17 progressor patients. After blood sampling, hyperthyroidism patients were treated with methimazole at a starting dose of 30 mg daily, and ophthalmopathy patients were treated with high-dose intravenous methylprednisolone. Thyroid tissue and blood T-cell repertoires from about six Graves' hyperthyroidism patients were also compared in the study. To identify TCR V-J signatures that set the groups apart, the researchers used a discovery cohort of 95 to 100 patients, made up of about 44 with Graves' ophthalmopathy and 55 to 65 with stable Graves' hyperthyroidism. An independent validation cohort of under 20 hyperthyroidism patients and about 15 patients who later progressed to ophthalmopathy tested prospective prediction of ophthalmopathy. The 100 or so discovery patients were divided at random into training and test sets in a 7:3 ratio.

Moderately to severely active disease, a Clinical Activity Score of at least 3, a NOSPECS grade of at least 4, and a duration under 3 months were present in ophthalmopathy patients. The study excluded patients with uncontrolled infections, other autoimmune diseases, pregnancy or lactation. Diagnoses were based on clinical symptoms, serum thyroxine and TRAb, thyroid ultrasound and orbital computed tomography. PBMCs were isolated from about 10 ml of fresh peripheral blood by Ficoll-Paque density gradient centrifugation. Total RNA was extracted with Trizol reagent, and quality was checked on an Agilent 2100 Bioanalyzer. The TCR beta CDR3 regions were amplified from RNA transcripts. A first-round RT-PCR of the TCR CDR3 used the HTBI primer set with the Qiagen OneStep RT-PCR kit. The libraries were constructed in a second round of multiplex PCR and then size-selected and purified. Sequencing of the libraries was done on an Illumina HiSeq2000 using paired-end 100 bp reads. In the paper's pipeline: SOAPnuke was used to process the raw data, with reads discarded if the reads contained adapters or uncalled bases, had a mean Phred below 15, or lacked an exact constant-primer or identifier match. High-quality paired reads were merged using COPE v1.2.5, and each unique nucleotide sequence was defined as a clonotype. MiTCR v1.1 was used to align the clonotypes against IMGT TRBV, TRBD and TRBJ reference segments. Only V-J combinations with frequency above 0.0001, covering about 99% of repertoires, were analysed. A TCS score was defined as the ratio of F50 (clonal expansion) to E x V (chaos), with BLOSUM62-based TCRdist applied between CDR3 peptides within each V-J. Welch's t-statistics and random forest reduced roughly 500 V-J features to fewer than 15, which were used in a naive Bayes classifier (R e1071). TCRdb ran its own pipeline on the public reads, namely fastp trimming at Q25 and MiXCR clone calling, and kept in-frame beta chains. Each CDR3 protein gets just one entry, which takes the most common genes and DNA from the rows behind it. The V and J calls and clone size come from TCRdb's table, not from the authors' own analysis. This sample holds fewer than 350,000 distinct CDR3 sequences; over 15% were observed only once. The ten largest clones take up roughly a sixth of the sample.

This clonotype was seen at least ten times. Its binding antigen is unknown. No per-base quality is available; no much larger clone lies one base away. Broader findings and caveats from the paper: A 13 V-J signature model separated ophthalmopathy from stable hyperthyroidism, with roughly 88% sensitivity and approximately 81% specificity in cross-validation and 80%/75% in testing. In validation, the model predicted progression to ophthalmopathy with over 65% sensitivity and over 72% specificity, a median of 6.5 months before onset. No statistical method was used to fix the sample size in advance, and group allocation was not hidden from the investigators. Most expanded thyroid clonotypes (frequency above 0.001) were also detected in blood, suggesting blood repertoires may reflect thyroid immune responses.

Measured from the cysteine to the phenylalanine, the CDR3 is 14 residues long. Only the CDR3 part of the read is kept: 42 bases, read in frame from the first base. V is shortened by 3 bases, J by 3 bases, and the region joining them spans 9 bases. The germline V gene encodes CDR1 MDHEN and CDR2 SYDVKM. The source material was blood. Rearrangement joined TRBV28 to TRBJ1-3; there is no confident call for the D gene. The clonotype was recovered from a woman aged 40-49 years with Graves' ophthalmopathy. This receptor has the CDR3 CASSLSRLGNTIYF. The base sequence is TGTGCCAGCAGTTTGTCTAGACTTGGAAACACCATATATTTT.